This TCR beta chain was sequenced during a study of cytomegalovirus exposure and HLA in healthy donors. Study-wide findings and caveats: Among TCR beta chains, those listed as cytomegalovirus-associated numbered around 160. In a later analysis, several top co-occurrence clusters appeared linked to parvovirus B19, influenza, CMV and Epstein-Barr virus. Per a later analysis, HLA-associated TCR beta chains showed more clonal expansion than other, equally common TCR beta chains.

The CDR3 length is 15 residues. The V segment lost 5 bases and the J segment 4 bases; nucleotides outside the gene matches: 7. Germline V lookup: CDR1 MNHEY, CDR2 SVGAGI. A multiplex PCR was run with 60 Vbeta primers and 13 Jbeta primers. TCRdb's copy holds only in-frame clones and misses some; the assay was immunoSEQ multiplex PCR. The table has about 120,000 clones, 80% seen once. This clone was detected a few times. What it binds is unknown. The V and J genes are TRBV6-5 and TRBJ2-2, with 7 bases matching TRBD1. This TCR was sampled from a female donor in good health and CMV-seropositive. The source material was PBMCs. The CDR3, as DNA: TGTGCCAGCAGTATGACAGGGTCCGTCACCGGGGAGCTGTTTTTT. Residues: CASSMTGSVTGELFF.